These 25 T cell receptor beta chains were sequenced from one sample in a study of T-cell reconstitution after alpha-beta-depleted transplantation in children. The library targeted TCRbeta and was prepared with unique molecular identifiers. TCRdb used MiXCR to reprocess the PCR reads, holding one entry per CDR3 protein. The repertoire has 450,000 to 600,000 distinct CDR3 sequences, about a sixth of them found once; the top ten carry roughly 3.3%. This specimen consisted of PBMCs from the stem cell graft donor, obtained from the stem cell graft. Every receptor here comes from a human donor who donated a stem cell graft to a child with acute lymphoblastic leukemia.

V usage is TRBV7-3 and J usage is TRBJ2-1; D is ambiguous. Germline V gives CDR1 SGHTA, CDR2 FQGTGA. Trimming cost V 4 bases and J 9 bases, with 16 bases left between them. This CDR3 comprises 14 residues. The CDR3 protein is CASSSGGTVSEQFF. The CDR3 nucleotides read TGTGCCAGCAGCTCAGGCGGTACCGTCAGTGAGCAGTTCTTC. The variable domain in full, with the rest retrieved from reference TRBV7-3 and TRBJ2-1, is GAGVSQTPSNKVTEKGKYVELRCDPISGHTALYWYRQSLGQGPEFLIYFQGTGAADDSGLPNDRFFAVRPEGSVSTLKIQRTERGDSAVYLCASSSGGTVSEQFFGPGTRLTVL.

This clonotype has at least ten counts. The genes are TRBV7-2 and TRBJ2-3; 7 nucleotides line up with TRBD2. Germline loops: CDR1 SGHTA, CDR2 FQGNSA. This CDR3 spans 14 amino acids. Trimming at V came to 5 bases and at J to 4 bases, leaving 6 bases not matched to a gene. The CDR3 is CASSLGGGPDTQYF. The CDR3 nucleotides are TGTGCCAGCAGCCTGGGGGGGGGACCAGATACGCAGTATTTT.

This rearrangement joins TRBV29-1 to TRBJ2-7, with D possibly being TRBD1 (6 bases). CDR1 is SQVTM and CDR2 is ANQGSEA in the germline V gene. V dropped 4 bases and J dropped 5 bases, with 12 bases sitting between them. CDR3 length: 12 amino acids. CDR3 loop: CSVVPGVDEQYF. Here the CDR3 DNA reads TGCAGCGTTGTGCCAGGGGTCGACGAGCAGTACTTC.

This clonotype showed up many times. The chain couples TRBV4-2 to TRBJ1-1; D call uncertain. The CDR3 extends over 20 amino acids. Trimming removed 0 bases at V and 0 bases at J, with 23 bases between. Germline V gives CDR1 LGHNA, CDR2 YNFKEQ. CDR3 sequence (DNA): TGTGCCAGCAGCCAAGAAGGCTTACGGGATTTAGGACTAGTGAACACTGAAGCTTTCTTT. Protein sequence: CASSQEGLRDLGLVNTEAFF.

This chain connects TRBV5-5 to TRBJ2-7, with TRBD1 as a possible D gene (6 bases). Between the trimmed V and J ends, which lost 5 bases and 7 bases, there was a span of 22 bases. This CDR3 is 15 amino acids long. Germline V gene lookup returns CDR1 SGHKS and CDR2 YYEKEE (reference sequence). Here the CDR3 reads CASSFRDNSPREQYF. The CDR3 DNA reads TGTGCCAGCAGTTTCCGGGACAACAGTCCTAGGGAGCAGTACTTC.

This clonotype was picked up a small number of times. The chain combines TRBV10-3 with TRBJ1-5, with a weak D call TRBD1 (5 bases). This CDR3 is built from 15 residues. Trimming took off 2 bases at V and 0 bases at J, with 8 bases between the two ends. CDR1 and CDR2 (germline): ENHRY, SYGVKD. The CDR3 DNA is TGTGCCATCAGTGAGGGACACGCTAGCAATCAGCCCCAGCATTTT. Protein sequence: CAISEGHASNQPQHF.

This clonotype came up a few times. V is TRBV12-3 or TRBV12-4 and J is TRBJ1-5; D is unresolved. CDR3 length: 13 amino acids. V lost 7 bases, J lost 5 bases, and 12 bases lay in between. This CDR3 reads CASTQDSYQPQHF. In DNA form, the CDR3 reads TGTGCCAGCACCCAGGATAGTTATCAGCCCCAGCATTTT.

V gene TRBV6-5 combines with J gene TRBJ1-5, with no clear D. Germline V gene data show CDR1 as MNHEY and CDR2 as SVGAGI. V lost 2 bases, J lost 3 bases, and 8 bases lay in between. The CDR3 contains 14 residues. The CDR3 is CASSYQGINQPQHF. The CDR3 DNA is TGTGCCAGCAGTTACCAAGGGATCAATCAGCCCCAGCATTTT.

This clonotype was observed a few times. The CDR3 DNA reads TGTGCCAGCAGGGGGGACATGGGTGGCTACACCTTC. This translates into CASRGDMGGYTF. The rearrangement links TRBV12-3 or TRBV12-4 to TRBJ1-2; perhaps TRBD1 as D (6 bases). V was pared by 6 bases and J by 7 bases, with 12 bases between. The CDR3 extends over 12 amino acids.

A few counts support this clonotype. This chain uses TRBV5-6 with TRBJ1-1; TRBD1 is a possible D gene (5 bases). In germline, CDR1 is SGHDT, CDR2 YYEEEE. Trimming took off 3 bases at V and 0 bases at J, with 12 bases between the two ends. The CDR3 length is 15 residues. The CDR3, as DNA: TGTGCCAGCAGCTCCACGACAGAAATGAACACTGAAGCTTTCTTT. It codes for CASSSTTEMNTEAFF.

This clonotype was found a few times. The V call is TRBV20-1, the J call TRBJ2-2, with 8 bases matching TRBD2. Germline CDR1 is DFQATT and CDR2 is SNEGSKA (reference sequence). The CDR3 is 14 amino acids. V lost 2 bases to trimming and J lost 6 bases; unmatched junction nucleotides: 5. The CDR3 nucleotides are TGCAGTGCTAGATCTTATAGCGGGGCCGGGGAGCTGTTTTTT. Translating gives CSARSYSGAGELFF.

This clonotype was observed a handful of times. This chain joins TRBV19 and TRBJ2-1; no clear D gene. The CDR3 spans 13 residues. Germline CDR1 reads LNHDA; CDR2 reads SQIVND (reference sequence). V lost 4 bases and J 3 bases, leaving 7 bases between the germline ends. Here the CDR3 reads CASSRTDYNEQFF. The DNA for the CDR3 is TGTGCCAGTAGTAGGACCGACTACAATGAGCAGTTCTTC.

Only a few counts were recorded for this clonotype. The V call is TRBV20-1, the J call TRBJ1-4; TRBD1 matches at 8 bases. Germline V gene lookup returns CDR1 DFQATT and CDR2 SNEGSKA (reference sequence). Germline trimming cut 3 bases from V and 4 bases from J; bases unmatched to any gene: 7. This CDR3 comprises 15 residues. CDR3 DNA: TGCAGTGCTAGGGTGGACAGGGCAATTAATGAAAAACTGTTTTTT. This gives the protein CSARVDRAINEKLFF.

This clonotype has more than one count but fewer than ten. This chain joins TRBV9 and TRBJ2-3; TRBD2 might be the D (5 bases). The germline CDR1 and CDR2 sequences are SGDLS and YYNGEE. The ends were cut back, 3 bases at V and 5 bases at J, with 10 bases in the middle. The CDR3 covers 13 residues. Here the CDR3 reads CASSAASRDTQYF. The CDR3 DNA reads as TGTGCCAGCAGCGCCGCTAGCCGAGATACGCAGTATTTT.

The chain combines TRBV9 with TRBJ1-3; D is unclear. Germline-derived CDR1 and CDR2 are SGDLS and YYNGEE. V was pared by 0 bases and J by 2 bases, with 9 bases between. The CDR3 has 15 amino acids. The CDR3 sequence: CASSVGGTAGNTIYF. DNA of the CDR3: TGTGCCAGCAGCGTAGGCGGAACCGCTGGAAACACCATATATTTT.

This clonotype was counted a few times. The chain combines TRBV19 with TRBJ1-5, with D maybe TRBD1 (5 bases). Germline V CDR1 and CDR2: LNHDA, SQIVND (reference sequence). The CDR3 is 16 amino acids. V was trimmed by 8 bases and J by 3 bases, leaving 20 bases between them. The CDR3 DNA sequence: TGTGCCAGTGATCAAGGGGACCGAGATTTCAATCAGCCCCAGCATTTT. Amino acids: CASDQGDRDFNQPQHF.

This clonotype was seen at least ten times. Germline is not matched at one junction end, which may reflect a read error. This sequence joins TRBV5-5 and TRBJ2-3, with a tentative D call TRBD1 (5 bases). The CDR3 spans 16 residues. Germline V gene sequence: CDR1 SGHKS, CDR2 YYEKEE (reference sequence). The CDR3 loop is CASSLGLAGSTDTQYF. The CDR3 DNA sequence: TGTGCCAGCAGTTTGGGTCTTGCAGGGAGCACAGATACGCAGTATTTT.

This clonotype was observed a few times. This chain links TRBV9 with TRBJ1-1; D possibly corresponds to TRBD1 (5 bases). The CDR3 length is 16 residues. Trimming shortened V by 4 bases and J by 1 base, and 17 bases separated the two germline ends. CDR1 is SGDLS and CDR2 is YYNGEE in the germline V gene. The CDR3 protein is CASSLGWGTANTEAFF. The CDR3 coding sequence is TGTGCCAGCAGCTTGGGGTGGGGGACGGCGAACACTGAAGCTTTCTTT. Variable domain in full (rest from reference TRBV9 and TRBJ1-1): DSGVTQTPKHLITATGQRVTLRCSPRSGDLSVYWYQQSLDQGLQFLIQYYNGEERAKGNILERFSAQQFPDLHSELNLSSLELGDSALYFCASSLGWGTANTEAFFGQGTRLTVV.

The chain has TRBV20-1 and TRBJ2-1; no clear D. This CDR3 contains 14 residues. V was shortened by 0 bases and J by 5 bases, with 11 bases between the two germline ends. Germline V gene sequence: CDR1 DFQATT, CDR2 SNEGSKA (reference sequence). CDR3 protein: CSAREFTWNNEQFF. The CDR3 region has the DNA TGCAGTGCTAGAGAGTTTACTTGGAACAATGAGCAGTTCTTC.

This chain links TRBV5-1 with TRBJ2-5; D is unclear. The CDR3 contains 14 residues. Trimming shortened V by 0 bases and J by 0 bases, and 6 bases separated the two germline ends. CDR1 SGHRS and CDR2 YFSETQ come from the germline V gene. This chain's CDR3 is CASSLVWNQETQYF. The DNA of the CDR3 is TGCGCCAGCAGCTTGGTCTGGAACCAAGAGACCCAGTACTTC.

A few counts support this clonotype. V is TRBV4-1 and J is TRBJ2-3, with D maybe TRBD1 (5 bases). Germline V lookup: CDR1 MGHRA, CDR2 YSYEKL. The CDR3 sequence is 16 residues long. Trimming shortened V by 0 bases and J by 0 bases, and 10 bases separated the two germline ends. The CDR3 sequence: CASSQDRGASTDTQYF. The CDR3 nucleotides are TGCGCCAGCAGCCAAGATAGGGGCGCCAGCACAGATACGCAGTATTTT.

In its sample, this clonotype was seen a few times. The rearrangement uses TRBV12-3 or TRBV12-4 and TRBJ1-2; no reliable D call. The V gene lost 3 bases and the J gene lost 4 bases, with 9 bases spanning the gap. The CDR3 totals 13 residues. CDR3 amino acids: CASSFSGIYGYTF. CDR3 in DNA: TGTGCCAGCAGTTTCTCCGGGATCTATGGCTACACCTTC.

There are a few counts of this clonotype. This chain connects TRBV29-1 to TRBJ2-7; 13 bases line up with TRBD2. The germline gives CDR1 SQVTM, CDR2 ANQGSEA. J was trimmed by 4 bases and V by 6 bases; bases with no gene match: 3. CDR3 length equals 13 residues. CDR3 in amino acids: CSVGTSGNYEQYF. CDR3 sequence (DNA): TGCAGCGTAGGGACTAGCGGGAATTACGAGCAGTACTTC.

The J gene is TRBJ2-2, the V gene TRBV9; no firm D call. Per the germline V gene, CDR1 is SGDLS and CDR2 is YYNGEE. With 0 bases removed from V and 0 bases from J, the gap between germline ends came to 6 bases. The CDR3 runs 15 residues. The CDR3 sequence is CASSVGVSNTGELFF. CDR3 DNA: TGTGCCAGCAGCGTAGGGGTATCGAACACCGGGGAGCTGTTTTTT. Complete variable domain (other parts from reference TRBV9 and TRBJ2-2): DSGVTQTPKHLITATGQRVTLRCSPRSGDLSVYWYQQSLDQGLQFLIQYYNGEERAKGNILERFSAQQFPDLHSELNLSSLELGDSALYFCASSVGVSNTGELFFGEGSRLTVL.

This clonotype was observed at least ten times. This sequence joins TRBV10-3 and TRBJ2-3; D gene uncertain. Germline values: CDR1 ENHRY, CDR2 SYGVKD. The germline V and J ends were trimmed by 6 bases and 2 bases, with 3 bases remaining between them. The CDR3 length is 11 residues. The CDR3 is CAISSTDTQYF. CDR3 DNA sequence: TGTGCCATCAGCTCCACAGATACGCAGTATTTT.